These 24 T cell receptor beta chains were all obtained from the same sample, sequenced in a study of T cell responses to AZD1222 COVID-19 vaccine. Method: immunoSEQ multiplex PCR; TCRdb's copy keeps in-frame clones and lacks some. The repertoire holds more than 95,000 clones, with more than 70% as singletons. The material sequenced was peripheral blood, taken on day 0 of AZD1222 vaccination. All receptors derive from an adult in good health.

The CDR3 spells CATGENQPQHF. The CDR3 DNA reads TGTGCCACCGGGGAGAATCAGCCCCAGCATTTT. V usage is TRBV10-3 and J usage is TRBJ1-5; the D is unclear. The CDR3 loop spans 11 amino acids. The V gene's germline CDR1 is ENHRY and CDR2 SYGVKD. Trimming took off 10 bases at V and 4 bases at J, with 8 bases between the two ends.

This clone was observed a few times. The chain recombines TRBV29-1 with TRBJ1-2, with D possibly matching TRBD1 (5 bases). In germline, CDR1 is SQVTM, CDR2 ANQGSEA. Trimming removed 3 bases from V and 0 bases from J, with 11 bases in between. This CDR3 contains 14 residues. Here the CDR3 DNA reads TGCAGCGTTGATGGAGGGGACTCTAACTATGGCTACACCTTC. It encodes CSVDGGDSNYGYTF. The entire variable domain, with the rest obtained from reference TRBV29-1 and TRBJ1-2, is as follows: SAVISQKPSRDICQRGTSLTIQCQVDSQVTMMFWYRQQPGQSLTLIATANQGSEATYESGFVIDKFPISRPNLTFSTLTVSNMSPEDSSIYLCSVDGGDSNYGYTFGSGTRLTVV.

The chain links TRBV2 to TRBJ1-2; TRBD1 is a possible D gene (5 bases). Trimming cost V 5 bases and J 4 bases, with 17 bases left between them. CDR1 is SNHLY, CDR2 FYNNEI, per germline. The CDR3 contains 15 residues. CDR3 loop: CASSPDSPILYGYTF. CDR3 nucleotide sequence: TGTGCCAGCAGTCCTGACAGCCCCATCCTCTATGGCTACACCTTC.

V is TRBV9 and J is TRBJ2-1; maybe TRBD2 (6 bases). Germline V gives CDR1 SGDLS, CDR2 YYNGEE. V gave up 7 bases and J gave up 5 bases, with 10 bases separating them. The CDR3 covers 12 residues. CDR3 DNA: TGTGCCAGCGGGACTCTGAACAATGAGCAGTTCTTC. Translation gives CASGTLNNEQFF.

This chain links TRBV24-1 with TRBJ1-2, with D unclear. Trimming shortened V by 3 bases and J by 3 bases, and 10 bases separated the two germline ends. Germline V gene sequence: CDR1 KGHDR, CDR2 SFDVKD. The CDR3 length is 14 residues. CDR3 coding DNA: TGTGCCACCAGTGATATGAGCCTTGACTATGGCTACACCTTC. This codes for CATSDMSLDYGYTF.

The chain recombines TRBV3-1 (or the pseudogene TRBV3-2) with TRBJ2-7, with TRBD1 matching 7 bases. Germline V gene lookup returns CDR1 LGHDT and CDR2 YNNKEL (reference sequence). The CDR3 totals 13 residues. With V trimmed by 3 bases and J by 5 bases, 4 bases remained unmatched. CDR3 sequence reads: CASSQRGRDEQYF. The CDR3 DNA reads TGTGCCAGCAGCCAGAGGGGGCGCGACGAGCAGTACTTC.

The gene calls are TRBV7-9 and TRBJ2-7; D is undetermined. The ends were cut back, 0 bases at V and 0 bases at J, with 6 bases in the middle. The CDR3 extends over 14 amino acids. Germline V gene lookup returns CDR1 SEHNR and CDR2 FQNEAQ (reference sequence). The CDR3 DNA reads as TGTGCCAGCAGCTTAGCAGGAAACTCCTACGAGCAGTACTTC. Translation gives CASSLAGNSYEQYF.

This clone turned up a few times. The chain employs TRBV6-6 and TRBJ1-5, with a weak D call TRBD1 (5 bases). The CDR3 runs 14 residues. The V gene lost 6 bases and the J gene lost 4 bases, with 13 bases spanning the gap. Germline loops: CDR1 MNHNY, CDR2 SVGAGI (reference sequence). For the CDR3, the DNA is TGTGCCAGCAGATGGTCAGGGAATAATCAGCCCCAGCATTTT. Translation gives CASRWSGNNQPQHF.

The rearrangement links TRBV5-7 to TRBJ2-3; D call uncertain. TRBV5-7 is treated as an ORF (open reading frame) with a function not yet certain. Trimming shortened V by 0 bases and J by 6 bases, and 20 bases separated the two germline ends. CDR3 length equals 17 residues. CDR3 DNA sequence: TGTGCCAGCAGCTTGGCCGGTGGGCCCACTTCTAGGGATACGCAGTATTTT. Translating gives CASSLAGGPTSRDTQYF.

This clone is a singleton in its sample. This chain links TRBV4-3 with TRBJ2-2; 11 bases fit TRBD2. Germline values: CDR1 LGHNA, CDR2 YSLEER. The CDR3 length is 15 residues. V gave up 3 bases and J gave up 3 bases; unmatched junction bases: 0. CDR3 amino acids: CASSQGLADTGELFF. The CDR3 nucleotides are TGCGCCAGCAGCCAGGGACTAGCGGACACCGGGGAGCTGTTTTTT.

This clone occurred once. The V gene is TRBV29-1, the J gene TRBJ2-4; 8 nucleotides line up with TRBD2. The CDR3 runs 13 residues. Germline V gives CDR1 SQVTM, CDR2 ANQGSEA. V lost 4 bases, J lost 8 bases, and 7 bases stayed unmatched. This CDR3 reads CSVGREGPDIQYF. CDR3 nucleotide sequence: TGCAGCGTTGGTCGGGAGGGCCCAGACATTCAGTACTTC.

This chain uses TRBV4-2 with TRBJ2-1; TRBD2 aligns across 12 bases. The ends lost 2 bases at V and 5 bases at J; junction bases unmatched: 4. Per the germline V gene, CDR1 is LGHNA and CDR2 is YNFKEQ. The CDR3 is made up of 16 amino acids. CDR3 loop: CASSQPGLAGNNEQFF. In nucleotides, the CDR3 is TGTGCCAGCAGCCAACCCGGACTAGCGGGAAACAATGAGCAGTTCTTC.

The CDR3 bases are TGTGCCAGCTCACCAGCACGGAATAGCAATCAGCCCCAGCATTTT. Translation gives CASSPARNSNQPQHF. This chain joins TRBV18 and TRBJ1-5; D ambiguous. CDR3 length: 15 residues. Germline CDR1 and CDR2: KGHSH and LQKENI. V shed 2 bases and J shed 0 bases, with 8 bases lying between them.

V is TRBV6-1 and J is TRBJ2-7; perhaps TRBD1 as D (6 bases). Germline CDR1 is MNHNS and CDR2 is SASEGT. Trimming cost V 0 bases and J 4 bases, with 13 bases left between them. The CDR3 runs 15 residues. In DNA form, the CDR3 reads TGTGCCAGCAGTGAAGCGCAGGGGTTTGGTTACGAGCAGTACTTC. This codes for CASSEAQGFGYEQYF.

The chain employs TRBV11-2 and TRBJ2-7, with 13 bases that match TRBD2. From germline, CDR1 is SGHAT and CDR2 FQNNGV. The V segment lost 1 base and the J segment 4 bases; nucleotides outside the gene matches: 4. The CDR3 consists of 16 residues. In DNA form, the CDR3 reads TGTGCCAGCAGCTTAGGGGGGACTAGCGGGATTTACGAGCAGTACTTC. It codes for CASSLGGTSGIYEQYF.

The chain has TRBV3-1 (or the pseudogene TRBV3-2) and TRBJ1-6; 10 bases fit TRBD1. Germline V gives CDR1 LGHDT, CDR2 YNNKEL (reference sequence). This CDR3 contains 14 residues. After removal of 4 bases from V and 8 bases from J, the junction contained 2 bases not matched to a gene. The CDR3 loop is CASSRGTGDSPLHF. The CDR3 nucleotides are TGTGCCAGCAGCCGGGGGACAGGGGATTCACCCCTCCACTTT.

The rearrangement links TRBV9 to TRBJ2-1; 7 bases are shared with TRBD2. The CDR3 totals 13 residues. Germline V gene data show CDR1 as SGDLS and CDR2 as YYNGEE. V trimming: 0 bases; J trimming: 9 bases; junction bases outside the gene matches: 3. DNA of the CDR3: TGTGCCAGCAGCGTAGGACTAGCTTCTGAGCAGTTCTTC. Translating gives CASSVGLASEQFF.

This clone appeared once. V and J are TRBV14 and TRBJ2-2; tentatively, D is TRBD1 or TRBD2 (5 bases each). V was shortened by 4 bases and J by 6 bases, with 12 bases between the two germline ends. The germline V gene encodes CDR1 SGHDN and CDR2 FVKESK. This CDR3 is 14 amino acids long. CDR3 protein: CASSRLRGPGELFF. As DNA, the CDR3 is TGTGCCAGCAGCCGCCTACGGGGCCCCGGGGAGCTGTTTTTT.

V usage is TRBV11-2 and J usage is TRBJ2-1, with D tentatively TRBD2 (6 bases). This CDR3 has 16 residues. Trimming pared 5 bases from V and 0 bases from J, leaving 14 bases between. Germline V gene lookup returns CDR1 SGHAT and CDR2 FQNNGV. The DNA of the CDR3 is TGTGCCAGCAGCCCGACGGAGGGAAGCTCCTACAATGAGCAGTTCTTC. This gives the protein CASSPTEGSSYNEQFF.

The chain joins TRBV5-1 to TRBJ2-7; TRBD2 matches at 13 bases. The V gene's germline CDR1 is SGHRS and CDR2 YFSETQ. Trimming at V came to 1 base and at J to 6 bases, leaving 10 bases not matched to a gene. The CDR3 totals 17 residues. CDR3 in amino acids: CASSLLTGLAGNSEQYF. CDR3 nucleotides: TGCGCCAGCAGCTTGCTCACGGGACTAGCGGGGAACAGCGAGCAGTACTTC.

This clone was counted a few times. CDR3 bases: TGTGCCAGCAGCCCCCGGGGCACCTTCTATGGCTACACCTTC. It codes for CASSPRGTFYGYTF. This rearrangement joins TRBV5-6 to TRBJ1-2, with D possibly being TRBD1 (5 bases). The CDR3 runs 14 residues. Trimming stripped 4 bases from V and 4 bases from J, with 14 bases between. CDR1 is SGHDT and CDR2 is YYEEEE in the germline V gene.

This chain uses TRBV24-1 with TRBJ2-5, with D perhaps matching TRBD2 (6 bases). Per the germline V gene, CDR1 is KGHDR and CDR2 is SFDVKD. V lost 6 bases and J 2 bases, leaving 15 bases between the germline ends. The CDR3 extends over 15 amino acids. CDR3 loop: CATSSAGNPQETQYF. The CDR3 region has the DNA TGTGCCACCAGTTCCGCGGGGAACCCACAAGAGACCCAGTACTTC.

V and J are TRBV30 and TRBJ2-1, with D perhaps TRBD2 (6 bases). V was cut by 2 bases and J by 1 base, with 12 bases left in between. This CDR3 has 15 residues. CDR1 is GTSNPN and CDR2 is SVGIG in the germline V gene (reference sequence). CDR3 sequence reads: CAWSFGGSSYNEQFF. In DNA form, the CDR3 reads TGTGCCTGGAGTTTTGGAGGGAGTTCCTACAATGAGCAGTTCTTC.

This clone has just one count. The rearrangement joins TRBV28 to TRBJ1-5; D is undetermined. The CDR3 is 16 residues long. The germline V gene encodes CDR1 MDHEN and CDR2 SYDVKM. V was clipped by 5 bases and J by 2 bases, with 16 bases between them. The CDR3: CASSMGYLFGNQPQHF. The CDR3 DNA reads as TGTGCCAGCAGTATGGGGTATCTCTTCGGCAATCAGCCCCAGCATTTT.